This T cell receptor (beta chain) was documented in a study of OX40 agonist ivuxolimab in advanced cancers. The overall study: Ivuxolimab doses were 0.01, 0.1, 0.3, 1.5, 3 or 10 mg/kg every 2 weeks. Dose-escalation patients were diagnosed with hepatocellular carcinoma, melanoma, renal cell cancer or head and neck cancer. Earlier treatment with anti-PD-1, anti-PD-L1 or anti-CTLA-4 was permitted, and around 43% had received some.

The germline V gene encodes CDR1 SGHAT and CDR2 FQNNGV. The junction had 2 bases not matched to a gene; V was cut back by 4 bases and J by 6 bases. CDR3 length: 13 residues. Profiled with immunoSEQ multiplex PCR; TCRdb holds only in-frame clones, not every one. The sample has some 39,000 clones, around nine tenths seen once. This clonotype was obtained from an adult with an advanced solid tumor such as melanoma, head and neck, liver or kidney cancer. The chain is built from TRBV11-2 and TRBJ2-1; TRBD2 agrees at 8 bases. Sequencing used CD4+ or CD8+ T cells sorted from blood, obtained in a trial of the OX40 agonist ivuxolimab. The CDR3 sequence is CASSSGLANEQFF. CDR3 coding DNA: TGTGCCAGCAGCTCCGGACTAGCCAATGAGCAGTTCTTC.